One and the same sample provided the 25 T cell receptor beta chains below, sequenced in a study of T cell repertoires in cytomegalovirus infection. No antigens are known for them. MiXCR was run by TCRdb on the reads, yielding one entry per CDR3 protein. The sample consists of roughly 46,000 distinct CDR3 sequences, 20% to 25% of them appearing once. Material: PBMCs, sequenced either directly or after in vitro stimulation (not recorded which). Source of these receptors: a human donor in good health (CMV status not recorded). Some clones in this sample may be carry-over from other donors' samples.

This clonotype was seen a few times. The chain uses TRBV12-3 or TRBV12-4 and TRBJ2-7; TRBD2 agrees at 7 bases. The CDR3 consists of 14 residues. The V segment lost 8 bases and the J segment 7 bases; nucleotides outside the gene matches: 14. The CDR3 DNA reads TGTGCCAGCTCTTCTAGCGGCCGGGCATGGGAGCAGTACTTC. This translates into CASSSSGRAWEQYF.

V and J are TRBV12-3 or TRBV12-4 and TRBJ2-4; TRBD1 matches at 9 bases. Trimming cost V 8 bases and J 2 bases; bases outside gene matches: 1. The CDR3 is made up of 13 amino acids. The CDR3 DNA follows: TGTGCCAGCGGACAGGGGACCAAAAACATTCAGTACTTC. Protein sequence: CASGQGTKNIQYF.

The chain uses TRBV6-6 and TRBJ1-3; weak D call: TRBD1 (5 bases). V dropped 10 bases and J dropped 2 bases, with 15 bases sitting between them. This CDR3 spans 14 amino acids. CDR1 MNHNY and CDR2 SVGAGI come from the germline V gene (reference sequence). The CDR3 region has the DNA TGTGCCATCGGGGGTCCCTCCACTGGAAACACCATATATTTT. Its translation is CAIGGPSTGNTIYF.

This rearrangement joins TRBV9 to TRBJ2-5; TRBD2 agrees at 8 bases. With 5 bases clipped from V and 2 bases from J, the junction kept 8 bases outside the gene matches. The CDR3 has 15 amino acids. The germline V gene has CDR1 SGDLS and CDR2 YYNGEE. CDR3 loop: CASSGSGSPQETQYF. CDR3 nucleotides: TGTGCCAGCAGTGGAAGCGGGAGCCCTCAAGAGACCCAGTACTTC. Using reference TRBV9 and TRBJ2-5 for the parts outside the CDR3, the full variable domain is DSGVTQTPKHLITATGQRVTLRCSPRSGDLSVYWYQQSLDQGLQFLIQYYNGEERAKGNILERFSAQQFPDLHSELNLSSLELGDSALYFCASSGSGSPQETQYFGPGTRLLVL.

V gene TRBV6-6 combines with J gene TRBJ1-5, with 7 bases matching TRBD1. Germline V gives CDR1 MNHNY, CDR2 SVGAGI (reference sequence). Trimming took 6 bases from V and 4 from J; bases not matched to a gene: 6. The CDR3 length is 14 residues. CDR3 sequence (DNA): TGTGCCAGCAGCGTACAGGGGCAGAATCAGCCCCAGCATTTT. Its protein product is CASSVQGQNQPQHF.

This clonotype was detected a few times. The rearrangement joins TRBV7-9 to TRBJ2-1; no firm D call. V shed 2 bases and J shed 4 bases, with 3 bases lying between them. The CDR3 consists of 12 residues. Germline CDR1 SEHNR, CDR2 FQNEAQ (reference sequence). The CDR3 nucleotides are TGTGCCAGCAGCTTAAGTTACAATGAGCAGTTCTTC. Encoded protein: CASSLSYNEQFF.

The chain employs TRBV7-2 and TRBJ2-3; no definite D call. This CDR3 is built from 12 residues. CDR1 is SGHTA and CDR2 is FQGNSA in the germline V gene. V lost 7 bases and J lost 4, with 9 bases in between. The CDR3 loop is CASTLLADTQYF. The CDR3 region has the DNA TGTGCCAGCACTCTCCTAGCAGATACGCAGTATTTT.

The V call is TRBV10-2, the J call TRBJ1-4, with D perhaps matching TRBD1 (5 bases). Germline V gene lookup returns CDR1 WSHSY and CDR2 SAAADI. This CDR3 has 17 residues. V was trimmed by 2 bases and J by 4 bases, leaving 17 bases between them. The DNA for the CDR3 is TGCGCCAGCAGTGAGCCCCCGAGCGGGGGAATTAATGAAAAACTGTTTTTT. Its translation: CASSEPPSGGINEKLFF.

The chain has TRBV25-1 and TRBJ2-1, with 9 bases that match TRBD1. Trimming at V came to 3 bases and at J to 8 bases, leaving 11 bases not matched to a gene. Germline V gene sequence: CDR1 MGHDK, CDR2 SYGVNS. The CDR3 has 16 residues. The CDR3 sequence is CASSDTRQGEIDEQFF. The CDR3 DNA sequence: TGTGCCAGCAGTGATACCCGACAGGGGGAGATAGATGAGCAGTTCTTC.

This clonotype was found a few times. The chain uses TRBV6-5 and TRBJ2-7; D is ambiguous. V was cut by 0 bases and J by 2 bases, with 11 bases left in between. The CDR3 runs 15 residues. Per the germline V gene, CDR1 is MNHEY and CDR2 is SVGAGI. Written as DNA, the CDR3 is TGTGCCAGCAGTTACTCGAGGACGGGCGCCTACGAGCAGTACTTC. Translation: CASSYSRTGAYEQYF.

In its sample, this clonotype was seen many times. The chain recombines TRBV28 with TRBJ2-3; D gene uncertain. The CDR3 spans 13 residues. Trimming left V 1 base short and J 5 bases short, with 7 bases between. CDR1 and CDR2 from the germline V gene are MDHEN and SYDVKM. The chain's CDR3 is CASSLYGEDTQYF. CDR3 coding DNA: TGTGCCAGCAGTTTATATGGGGAAGATACGCAGTATTTT. The full variable domain, its missing parts supplied by reference TRBV28 and TRBJ2-3, is DVKVTQSSRYLVKRTGEKVFLECVQDMDHENMFWYRQDPGLGLRLIYFSYDVKMKEKGDIPEGYSVSREKKERFSLILESASTNQTSMYLCASSLYGEDTQYFGPGTRLTVL.

This clonotype showed up many times. CDR3 nucleotide sequence: TGTGCCAGCAGTTTAAGGCGTTCGCGACTAGCGGGAGGGCAGCAGTTCTTC. Translated: CASSLRRSRLAGGQQFF. V and J are TRBV28 and TRBJ2-1; 14 nucleotides match TRBD2. V was clipped by 2 bases and J by 11 bases; unmatched bases: 11. The CDR3 spans 17 residues. From germline, CDR1 is MDHEN and CDR2 SYDVKM.

The J gene is TRBJ2-7, the V gene TRBV5-1; 11 bases line up with TRBD2. The length of the CDR3 is 15 residues. Germline trimming cut 4 bases from V and 0 bases from J; bases unmatched to any gene: 3. CDR1 is SGHRS and CDR2 is YFSETQ in the germline V gene. CDR3 residues: CASSGGTSGSYEQYF. The CDR3 DNA reads as TGCGCCAGCAGCGGGGGGACTAGCGGCTCCTACGAGCAGTACTTC.

This clonotype was detected ten times or more. CDR3 sequence reads: CASSFAPGHNSYEQYF. The CDR3 nucleotides are TGTGCCAGCAGTTTTGCGCCGGGACACAACTCCTACGAGCAGTACTTC. V gene TRBV27 combines with J gene TRBJ2-7, with D perhaps matching TRBD1 (6 bases). The CDR3 is 16 residues long. From germline, CDR1 is MNHEY and CDR2 SMNVEV (reference sequence). V was cut by 3 bases and J by 0 bases, with 15 bases left in between.

This clonotype has a count of ten or more. This rearrangement joins TRBV7-8 to TRBJ2-7, with D uncertain. This CDR3 is 13 amino acids long. Trimming left V 1 base short and J 0 bases short, with 4 bases between. Germline V gives CDR1 SGHVS, CDR2 FQNEAQ. CDR3 amino acids: CASSLVLSYEQYF. In DNA, the CDR3 is TGTGCCAGCAGCTTAGTTCTCTCCTACGAGCAGTACTTC.

This clonotype was found a few times. The chain links TRBV5-1 to TRBJ2-3, with unresolved D. This CDR3 has 14 amino acids. From germline, CDR1 is SGHRS and CDR2 YFSETQ. Trimming removed 0 bases at V and 4 bases at J, with 9 bases between. The chain's CDR3 is CASSLAPGADTQYF. As DNA, the CDR3 is TGCGCCAGCAGCTTGGCCCCAGGAGCAGATACGCAGTATTTT.

This clonotype was counted between two and nine times. The chain couples TRBV3-1 to TRBJ2-5; D may be TRBD2 (5 bases). Trimming left V 4 bases short and J 13 bases short, with 16 bases between. CDR1 and CDR2 (germline): LGHDT, YNNKEL (reference sequence). This CDR3 contains 12 residues. The CDR3 DNA reads as TGTGCCAGCAGCCGAAAGAGCGGCCCTGGGTACTTC. Translating it yields CASSRKSGPGYF.

This clonotype turned up a few times. For the CDR3, the DNA is TGCAGTGCTAGAGGGGCTGGTGGGACTAGCGGTGACACCGGGGAGCTGTTTTTT. Protein product: CSARGAGGTSGDTGELFF. The gene calls are TRBV20-1 and TRBJ2-2, with 11 bases identical to TRBD2. There are 18 residues in the CDR3. The J segment lost 3 bases and the V segment lost 1 base, leaving 10 bases of the junction unmatched. Germline V gives CDR1 DFQATT, CDR2 SNEGSKA (reference sequence).

The CDR3 reads CASSKNRDRSTDTQYF. For the CDR3, the DNA is TGTGCCAGCAGCAAGAACCGGGACAGGAGCACAGATACGCAGTATTTT. The chain employs TRBV7-6 and TRBJ2-3, with 8 positions matching TRBD1. The J segment lost 0 bases and the V segment lost 5 bases, leaving 7 bases of the junction unmatched. CDR1 and CDR2 from the germline V gene are SGHVS and FNYEAQ. This CDR3 has 16 residues. Supplemented by reference TRBV7-6 and TRBJ2-3, the full variable domain reads GAGVSQSPRYKVTKRGQDVALRCDPISGHVSLYWYRQALGQGPEFLTYFNYEAQQDKSGLPNDRFSAERPEGSISTLTIQRTEQRDSAMYRCASSKNRDRSTDTQYFGPGTRLTVL.

In its sample, this clonotype was seen many times. The chain uses TRBV7-8 and TRBJ2-5, with D unclear. CDR1 and CDR2 from the germline V gene are SGHVS and FQNEAQ. This CDR3 is built from 15 residues. The V gene lost 5 bases and the J gene lost 3 bases, with 16 bases spanning the gap. The CDR3 region is CASSRMRLVKETQYF. CDR3 DNA sequence: TGTGCCAGCAGCCGAATGCGGCTAGTCAAAGAGACCCAGTACTTC.

This clonotype was seen more than once but under ten times. This chain uses TRBV5-4 with TRBJ1-2; no definite D call. V lost 4 bases and J lost 4, with 11 bases in between. This CDR3 contains 13 residues. CDR1 and CDR2 (germline): SGHNT, YYREEE (reference sequence). Here the CDR3 reads CASSRDDSYGYTF. CDR3 DNA: TGTGCCAGCAGCCGGGATGACTCCTATGGCTACACCTTC.

This clonotype has only a few counts. The chain recombines TRBV10-3 with TRBJ2-5; tentatively, D is TRBD1 (5 bases). The CDR3 runs 14 residues. The germline V and J ends were trimmed by 3 bases and 5 bases, with 13 bases remaining between them. Germline values: CDR1 ENHRY, CDR2 SYGVKD. The CDR3 DNA reads as TGTGCCATCAGTGAACGGGCTAGACAGGAGACCCAGTACTTC. Translation: CAISERARQETQYF.

The V call is TRBV7-9, the J call TRBJ2-2; no definite D call. V lost 6 bases, J lost 4 bases, and 9 bases lay in between. Germline-derived CDR1 and CDR2 are SEHNR and FQNEAQ (reference sequence). The CDR3 runs 13 residues. The CDR3 protein is CASRGRLTGELFF. The CDR3 nucleotides read TGTGCCAGCAGAGGACGGCTCACCGGGGAGCTGTTTTTT.

This clonotype was seen only a few times. V gene TRBV7-9 combines with J gene TRBJ2-5; unclear D gene. Germline-derived CDR1 and CDR2 are SEHNR and FQNEAQ (reference sequence). The V end was cut by 11 bases, the J end by 2 bases, with 18 bases between. CDR3 length: 14 residues. The CDR3 sequence is CALSAVVSQETQYF. In DNA, the CDR3 is TGTGCCCTGTCGGCGGTGGTTTCACAAGAGACCCAGTACTTC.

This clonotype was counted a few times. This chain uses TRBV11-2 with TRBJ2-3; D is unclear. From germline, CDR1 is SGHAT and CDR2 FQNNGV. The V and J ends lost 1 base and 0 bases respectively, with 8 bases between them. The CDR3 consists of 15 residues. Here the CDR3 reads CASSLAGSSTDTQYF. CDR3 nucleotides: TGTGCCAGCAGCTTAGCCGGGTCTAGCACAGATACGCAGTATTTT.